Below, one T cell receptor (beta chain) is given with its context. Its antigen is not known. Sample time point: week 11, during vaccination. With topical imiquimod, each dose of the vaccine consisted of 300 ug of mutant IDH1 20-mer peptide. Tumors from donors were new WHO grade 3 or 4 IDH1-mutant astrocytomas with ATRX loss. Clones were sequenced by immunoSEQ multiplex PCR, and TCRdb holds only the in-frame ones, with some missing. Found here are around 27,000 clones, around 77% of them singletons; the top ten hold approximately 9.1%. These data belong to a study of a mutant IDH1 vaccine in newly diagnosed glioma. As for the study in general: With temozolomide cycles, or 4-6 weeks after radiotherapy alone, vaccination was started. Receipt of radiotherapy, temozolomide, or both preceded the study, and most received both.

The study's findings and limits: Among top peripheral T cell clonotypes, changes seemed unrelated to pseudoprogression.

This CDR3 has 14 amino acids. Germline CDR1 MNHEY, CDR2 SVGAGI. Trimming shortened V by 0 bases and J by 6 bases, and 11 bases separated the two germline ends. This chain uses TRBV6-5 with TRBJ1-2, with D hard to call. This sample comprised PBMCs, obtained from a glioma patient whose treatment included an IDH1 peptide vaccine. The clonotype was recovered from a woman aged 18-30 years with glioma. The CDR3 DNA is TGTGCCAGCAGTTACTCCGGTCGGACGGATGGCTACACCTTC. Protein product: CASSYSGRTDGYTF.